A single sample is the source of the 14 T cell receptor beta chains below, sequenced in a study of post-analysis software for immune sequencing data. General study results and limits: Five or six TRBV segments were significantly more frequent in patients than in controls. TRBV5-6, TRBV5-1 and TRBV20-1 were among these segments.

Sequencing libraries made from TCR beta cDNA carried unique molecular identifiers. TCRdb re-called the PCR reads through MiXCR, storing one row per CDR3 protein. Of approximately 400,000 distinct CDR3 sequences detected, approximately 33% appear once; the ten largest clones hold 13%. No cognate antigen is known for these TCRs. Material for sequencing was blood. The receptors originated from a girl aged 5 to 17 with multiple sclerosis.

A note on this clonotype: Sequence at one end of the junction differs from germline and may be a read error. The rearrangement joins TRBV3-1 to TRBJ2-7, with D possibly TRBD2 on 7 matching bases. CDR1 LGHDT and CDR2 YNNKEL come from the germline V gene (reference sequence). The CDR3 extends over 16 amino acids. This chain's CDR3 is CASSQDLGGALGEQYF. CDR3 coding DNA: TGTGCCAGCAGCCAAGATTTAGGGGGGGCGCTGGGCGAGCAGTACTTT.

The V call is TRBV3-1, the J call TRBJ1-2; TRBD1 matches 7 bases. Looked up from germline, CDR1 is LGHDT and CDR2 is YNNKEL (reference sequence). The CDR3 has 13 residues. The junction had 5 bases not matched to a gene; V was cut back by 4 bases and J by 6 bases. As DNA, the CDR3 is TGTGCCAGCAGCCCACCCCAGGGGGATGGCTACACCTTC. It yields the protein CASSPPQGDGYTF.

This clonotype was detected only a few times. This sequence joins TRBV12-3 or TRBV12-4 and TRBJ2-1; TRBD2 aligns across 8 bases. V shed 10 bases and J 0 bases; nucleotides not matched to a gene: 8. The CDR3 contains 15 residues. The chain's CDR3 is CATRTSFGSYNEQFF. The CDR3 region has the DNA TGTGCCACCAGGACTAGCTTCGGCTCCTACAATGAGCAGTTCTTC.

This clonotype was picked up a small number of times. The chain has TRBV12-3 or TRBV12-4 and TRBJ1-5, with a tentative D call TRBD1 (5 bases). The CDR3 totals 14 residues. V shed 6 bases and J shed 3 bases, with 12 bases lying between them. CDR3 residues: CASRPQGFNQPQHF. CDR3 DNA sequence: TGTGCCAGCAGGCCCCAGGGCTTCAATCAGCCCCAGCATTTT.

The J gene is TRBJ2-7, the V gene TRBV28, with 12 bases aligning to TRBD2. The CDR3 is made up of 20 amino acids. Germline CDR1 MDHEN, CDR2 SYDVKM. With V trimmed by 4 bases and J by 3 bases, 19 bases remained unmatched. This CDR3 is CASSYEPGLAGIGRDYEQYF. The CDR3 coding sequence is TGTGCCAGCAGTTACGAACCGGGACTAGCGGGTATAGGGCGTGACTACGAGCAGTACTTC.

This clonotype was seen only a few times. This chain uses TRBV18 with TRBJ2-1; D gene unclear. With 0 bases removed from V and 9 bases from J, the gap between germline ends came to 9 bases. There are 13 residues in the CDR3. CDR1 is KGHSH, CDR2 LQKENI, per germline. The CDR3, as DNA: TGTGCCAGCTCACCACCCCGGGCCTCTGAGCAGTTCTTC. This encodes CASSPPRASEQFF.

Only a few counts were recorded for this clonotype. V usage is TRBV4-1 and J usage is TRBJ2-7, with 7 bases matching TRBD2. The CDR3 consists of 15 residues. The V segment lost 3 bases and the J segment 1 base; nucleotides outside the gene matches: 6. Germline loops: CDR1 MGHRA, CDR2 YSYEKL. The CDR3 reads CASSHNLADSYEQYF. CDR3 DNA: TGCGCCAGCAGCCATAACCTAGCGGATTCCTACGAGCAGTACTTC.

The rearrangement links TRBV5-1 to TRBJ1-4; no reliable D call. The ends were cut back, 0 bases at V and 8 bases at J, with 5 bases in the middle. The germline gives CDR1 SGHRS, CDR2 YFSETQ. The CDR3 spans 12 residues. The CDR3 bases are TGCGCCAGCAGCTTGGCCGGGGAAAAACTGTTTTTT. As protein: CASSLAGEKLFF.

A few counts support this clonotype. The V gene is TRBV6-6, the J gene TRBJ1-1; D might be TRBD1 (5 bases). The germline gives CDR1 MNHNY, CDR2 SVGAGI (reference sequence). Trimming removed 2 bases at V and 1 base at J, with 17 bases between. The CDR3 loop spans 17 amino acids. CDR3 protein: CASSYPKGRARNTEAFF. CDR3 in DNA: TGTGCCAGCAGTTACCCCAAGGGGCGGGCGCGGAACACTGAAGCTTTCTTT.

V and J are TRBV20-1 and TRBJ2-5; 7 bases align to TRBD1. Germline V gene data show CDR1 as DFQATT and CDR2 as SNEGSKA (reference sequence). This CDR3 contains 13 residues. V lost 5 bases and J lost 7; bases outside the gene matches: 10. CDR3 region: CSARGQLKGTQYF. The DNA of the CDR3 is TGCAGTGCTCGGGGACAGTTGAAAGGGACCCAGTACTTC.

V usage is TRBV7-9 and J usage is TRBJ2-3; a possible D gene is TRBD2 (6 bases). In germline, CDR1 is SEHNR, CDR2 FQNEAQ (reference sequence). Trimming removed 1 base from V and 2 bases from J, with 13 bases in between. The length of the CDR3 is 16 residues. Here the CDR3 DNA reads TGTGCCAGCAGCTTAGTGATTGGGGACTCCACAGATACGCAGTATTTT. Translated: CASSLVIGDSTDTQYF.

With regard to this clonotype: A much larger clone differs from this one at a single base, so this may be a read error. The rearrangement links TRBV7-2 to TRBJ2-3, with TRBD2 matching over 7 bases. The CDR3 loop spans 15 amino acids. Germline V gene data show CDR1 as SGHTA and CDR2 as FQGNSA. The CDR3 loop is CAGSSTSISADTQYF. The CDR3 nucleotides read TGTGCCGGCAGCTCGACTAGCATATCGGCAGATACGCAGTATTTT. Full variable domain (outside the CDR3, taken from reference TRBV7-2 and TRBJ2-3): GAGVSQSPSNKVTEKGKDVELRCDPISGHTALYWYRQSLGQGLEFLIYFQGNSAPDKSGLPSDRFSAERTGGSVSTLTIQRTQQEDSAVYLCAGSSTSISADTQYFGPGTRLTVL.

V and J are TRBV20-1 and TRBJ1-6, with D uncertain. The germline gives CDR1 DFQATT, CDR2 SNEGSKA (reference sequence). This CDR3 is 12 amino acids long. The ends were cut back, 1 base at V and 8 bases at J, with 6 bases in the middle. In nucleotides, the CDR3 is TGCAGTGCTAGAGGAGACTATTCACCCCTCCACTTT. It codes for CSARGDYSPLHF.

For this clonotype: A much bigger clone sits one base away, suggesting this may be a read error. The chain uses TRBV6-6 and TRBJ1-6; the match to TRBD1 covers 7 bases. The germline CDR1 and CDR2 sequences are MNHNY and SVGAGI (reference sequence). CDR3 length: 17 amino acids. The CDR3 bases are TGTGCCAGCAGTCCCCCACAGGGGAGCTCCTATAATTCACCCTTCCACTTT. It specifies CASSPPQGSSYNSPFHF.